These 21 T cell receptor beta chains were all obtained from the same sample, sequenced in a study of blood T cells in healthy people across ages. Alongside a J-beta primer mix, a sample-barcoded 5' primer served in a second PCR lasting roughly 7 to 11 cycles. TCRdb passed the 5' RACE reads through MiXCR, listing each CDR3 protein once. The sample lists over 700,000 distinct CDR3 sequences, roughly 25% occurring once. These sequences were also reported in another study, on T cells of mothers and their children.

The sample taken for sequencing was blood. Receptor source: a boy aged 5-17 years in good health.

V and J are TRBV29-1 and TRBJ2-5, with TRBD1 as a possible D gene (5 bases). Per the germline V gene, CDR1 is SQVTM and CDR2 is ANQGSEA. The CDR3 loop spans 14 amino acids. V lost 0 bases and J lost 4, with 12 bases in between. The CDR3 bases are TGCAGCGTTGAAGATTTTAGGCAGGGAGAGACCCAGTACTTC. Translated, it gives CSVEDFRQGETQYF.

This clonotype has a count of ten or more. The chain recombines TRBV7-9 with TRBJ1-1, with no clear D. The CDR3 consists of 13 residues. Germline CDR1 SEHNR, CDR2 FQNEAQ (reference sequence). V lost 1 base and J lost 5, with 8 bases in between. The CDR3, as DNA: TGTGCCAGCAGCTTAGGGGGTGCGACTGAAGCTTTCTTT. Its protein is CASSLGGATEAFF.

This chain links TRBV28 with TRBJ2-3; D perhaps matches TRBD2 (6 bases). Trimming left V 7 bases short and J 6 bases short, with 14 bases between. Germline V gene data show CDR1 as MDHEN and CDR2 as SYDVKM. The CDR3 runs to 13 residues. The CDR3 coding sequence is TGTGCCAGCAACGCCGGGGGAGGTGATACGCAGTATTTT. It translates to CASNAGGGDTQYF.

The rearrangement links TRBV11-2 to TRBJ2-7; TRBD2 aligns across 13 bases. The CDR3 length is 16 residues. V trimming: 5 bases; J trimming: 3 bases; junction bases outside the gene matches: 7. Germline V gene sequence: CDR1 SGHAT, CDR2 FQNNGV. Here the CDR3 DNA reads TGTGCCAGCAGCCCCTCGACTAGCGGGGGGCTCTACGAGCAGTACTTC. Its protein is CASSPSTSGGLYEQYF.

There are a few counts of this clonotype. The CDR3 loop reads CASSLPGLALGEQYF. The CDR3 DNA sequence: TGTGCCAGCAGCCTTCCGGGACTAGCACTTGGGGAGCAGTACTTC. The rearrangement uses TRBV7-9 and TRBJ2-5; 9 bases agree with TRBD2. Germline assignment: CDR1 SEHNR and CDR2 FQNEAQ (reference sequence). The junction had 15 bases not matched to a gene; V was cut back by 5 bases and J by 11 bases. This CDR3 has 15 residues.

The table lists this clonotype with a few counts. The V gene is TRBV21-1, the J gene TRBJ1-3. TRBV21-1 is an annotated pseudogene. This CDR3 has 11 residues. CDR3 amino acids: CASSNSSTIYF. Here the CDR3 DNA reads TGTGCCAGCAGCAATTCATCCACCATATATTTT.

Only a few counts were recorded for this clonotype. V gene TRBV28 combines with J gene TRBJ1-2; perhaps TRBD1 as D (5 bases). The length of the CDR3 is 15 residues. Trimming took 3 bases from V and 1 from J, leaving 12 bases between them. CDR1 MDHEN and CDR2 SYDVKM come from the germline V gene. CDR3 sequence: CASSFLDTHNYGYTF. Here the CDR3 DNA reads TGTGCCAGCAGTTTTCTGGACACACATAACTATGGCTACACCTTC.

This CDR3 reads CSVELKKGINTGELFF. The CDR3 region has the DNA TGCAGCGTTGAGCTTAAGAAGGGAATAAACACCGGGGAGCTGTTTTTT. V usage is TRBV29-1 and J usage is TRBJ2-2, with no clear D. V was cut by 3 bases and J by 2 bases, with 16 bases left in between. CDR3 length equals 16 residues. Germline V gene lookup returns CDR1 SQVTM and CDR2 ANQGSEA.

This clonotype has only a few counts. The chain employs TRBV6-6 and TRBJ1-1; D remains ambiguous. Germline V gives CDR1 MNHNY, CDR2 SVGAGI (reference sequence). The CDR3 has 13 residues. Trimming took off 3 bases at V and 1 base at J, with 6 bases between the two ends. In DNA form, the CDR3 reads TGTGCCAGCAGTTATGCTGAGAACACTGAAGCTTTCTTT. It encodes CASSYAENTEAFF.

This chain connects TRBV27 to TRBJ1-1; the D is unclear. Trimming removed 6 bases from V and 1 base from J, with 6 bases in between. The CDR3 has 12 residues. Germline V CDR1 and CDR2: MNHEY, SMNVEV (reference sequence). The CDR3 DNA reads as TGTGCCAGCAGGGGCCAGAACACTGAAGCTTTCTTT. This encodes CASRGQNTEAFF.

This clonotype was seen more than once but under ten times. An end of the junction does not agree with germline; a read error may underlie this. The genes are TRBV12-3 or TRBV12-4 and TRBJ1-2; possibly TRBD1 for D (6 bases). The CDR3 has 13 amino acids. The CDR3 DNA reads as TGTGCCAGCAGTTTTCCGGGACACTACGGCTACACCTTC. Translating gives CASSFPGHYGYTF.

This sequence joins TRBV5-1 and TRBJ2-3; TRBD2 matches at 10 bases. Trimming took 2 bases from V and 5 from J; bases not matched to a gene: 5. The germline V gene encodes CDR1 SGHRS and CDR2 YFSETQ. There are 15 residues in the CDR3. The DNA of the CDR3 is TGCGCCAGCAGCTTAGCGGGAGGGGGTGAAGATACGCAGTATTTT. This translates into CASSLAGGGEDTQYF.

In regard to this clonotype: A read error is possible here, since a much larger clone lies one base away. No conserved phenylalanine or tryptophan ends this CDR3, so it is likely a read error. This chain connects TRBV5-6 to TRBJ2-5; D perhaps matches TRBD2 (5 bases). V was clipped by 4 bases and J by 2 bases, with 9 bases between them. The CDR3 has 13 amino acids. Looked up from germline, CDR1 is SGHDT and CDR2 is YYEEEE. This chain's CDR3 is CASSQAEQETQYL. As DNA, the CDR3 is TGTGCCAGCAGCCAAGCGGAACAAGAGACCCAGTACTTG.

This clonotype was seen at least ten times. V and J are TRBV7-2 and TRBJ1-1; the D gene is possibly TRBD1 (5 bases). The CDR3 runs to 13 residues. Germline loops: CDR1 SGHTA, CDR2 FQGNSA. Trimming cost V 2 bases and J 6 bases, with 10 bases left between them. In DNA, the CDR3 is TGTGCCAGCAGCTTACAGGGAGCATCTGAAGCTTTCTTT. Residues: CASSLQGASEAFF. The entire variable domain, with the rest obtained from reference TRBV7-2 and TRBJ1-1, is as follows: GAGVSQSPSNKVTEKGKDVELRCDPISGHTALYWYRQSLGQGLEFLIYFQGNSAPDKSGLPSDRFSAERTGGSVSTLTIQRTQQEDSAVYLCASSLQGASEAFFGQGTRLTVV.

The chain recombines TRBV9 with TRBJ2-5; the D gene is possibly TRBD1 (5 bases). The J call may be in error: the DNA end matches TRBJ2-7 better. The CDR3 is 15 amino acids. CDR1 and CDR2 (germline): SGDLS, YYNGEE. The CDR3 nucleotides are TGTGCCAGCAGCCCCCAAGGGCAGGGAACCTACGAGCAGTACTTC. It encodes CASSPQGQGTYEQYF.

The sample holds a few counts of this clonotype. The chain has TRBV3-1 and TRBJ1-2, with no clear D. The V gene lost 0 bases and the J gene lost 3 bases, with 8 bases spanning the gap. CDR1 and CDR2 (germline): LGHDT, YNNKEL (reference sequence). The CDR3 length is 14 residues. CDR3: CASSQDRGHYGYTF. CDR3 nucleotides: TGTGCCAGCAGCCAAGATCGAGGGCACTATGGCTACACCTTC.

This clonotype was observed many times. This chain links TRBV6-6 with TRBJ2-7, with TRBD1 as a possible D gene (5 bases). Germline loops: CDR1 MNHNY, CDR2 SVGAGI (reference sequence). V lost 0 bases and J lost 2, with 11 bases in between. The CDR3 is 15 amino acids. The DNA of the CDR3 is TGTGCCAGCAGTTACTCTAGCCGACAGACCTACGAGCAGTACTTC. Protein: CASSYSSRQTYEQYF.

With regard to this clonotype: A much more abundant neighbour one base away suggests this may be a read error. The chain employs TRBV14 and TRBJ2-7, with D unclear. The CDR3 sequence is 11 residues long. Germline lookup yields CDR1 SGHDN and CDR2 FVKESK. Trimming stripped 1 base from V and 5 bases from J, with 3 bases between. The CDR3 DNA sequence: TGTGCCAGCAGCCAAGTAAACGAGCAGTACTTC. The encoded protein is CASSQVNEQYF.

This chain links TRBV7-2 with TRBJ2-7; D might be TRBD1 or TRBD2, each matching 5 bases. Per the germline V gene, CDR1 is SGHTA and CDR2 is FQGNSA. This CDR3 contains 14 residues. Trimming cost V 5 bases and J 2 bases, with 13 bases left between them. Written as DNA, the CDR3 is TGTGCCAGCAGCCCGATTAGGGACCCCTACGAGCAGTACTTC. This sequence encodes CASSPIRDPYEQYF.

The J gene is TRBJ2-1, the V gene TRBV11-3; TRBD2 matches 7 bases. The CDR3 extends over 16 amino acids. Germline CDR1 reads SGHNT; CDR2 reads YENEEA. Trimming removed 8 bases from V and 1 base from J; junction bases left unmatched: 11. The CDR3 coding sequence is TGTGCCAGCCTCCCACCGGGGGGTAAGTCCTACAATGAGCAGTTCTTC. It is translated as CASLPPGGKSYNEQFF.

A few counts support this clonotype. This rearrangement joins TRBV7-2 to TRBJ1-1, with TRBD1 as a possible D gene (6 bases). The CDR3 is 18 amino acids. Germline loops: CDR1 SGHTA, CDR2 FQGNSA. V dropped 6 bases and J dropped 2 bases, with 25 bases sitting between them. This CDR3 is CASRVNPGRGHLNTEAFF. The DNA of the CDR3 is TGTGCCAGCAGAGTTAACCCGGGAAGGGGACACCTCAACACTGAAGCTTTCTTT.